This T cell receptor beta chain was recovered during a study of T-cell reconstitution after alpha-beta-depleted transplantation in children. Study outcomes and limitations: After one year, T-cell counts and TCRbeta diversity mostly came from new T cells.

Worth noting for this clonotype: Its specificity is unknown.

From germline, CDR1 is SGHRS and CDR2 YFSETQ. V was pared by 6 bases and J by 3 bases, with 21 bases between. The CDR3 spans 17 residues. Preparation of the TCRbeta library involved a method that used unique molecular identifiers. Via MiXCR, TCRdb re-called the PCR reads, giving one row per CDR3 protein. The sample lists 900,000 or so distinct CDR3 sequences; under 20% were seen once. The sample in question was PBMCs, mostly from graft donor cells, obtained 360 days after TCRalphabeta/CD19-depleted stem cell transplant. The clonotype comes from a male patient aged 10 to 17 who had a stem cell transplant for acute lymphoblastic leukemia, so the T cells may come from the graft donor. The genes are TRBV5-1 and TRBJ2-2, with D tentatively TRBD2 (5 bases). CDR3 sequence (DNA): TGCGCCAGCACCCTGAGGGCGTTTTTGTCGTACACCGGGGAGCTGTTTTTT. Translating gives CASTLRAFLSYTGELFF.